This T cell receptor (beta chain) was recovered during a study of molecular identifiers for immune sequencing clone quantification. Overall study context: RNA, taken in replicates from approximately 20,000 or 98,000 naive CD8 cells, was split five ways, with four sequenced.

RNA fractions of 10%, 30% or 50% and roughly 19,000 to 1,000,000 sorted cells were the source of naive CD8 libraries. Naive CD8 T cells were picked out by sorting for CD8+CD4-CCR7+CD45RA+. TCRdb re-derived calls from the PCR reads in MiXCR, one entry per CDR3 protein. The sample lists over 300,000 distinct CDR3 sequences, roughly 23% occurring once. This clonotype was observed at least ten times. The V gene's germline CDR1 is SQVTM and CDR2 ANQGSEA. Trimming cost V 6 bases and J 6 bases; bases outside gene matches: 4. This CDR3 region has 12 residues. Sequenced sample: naive CD8+ T cells from blood, with Jurkat cell RNA spiked in. The subset was: FACS-sorted CD8+CD4-CCR7+CD45RA+ naive T cells. The J gene is TRBJ2-2, the V gene TRBV29-1; 7 bases fit TRBD1. This TCR was sampled from a human donor in good health. Some libraries in this study had Jurkat cell RNA spiked in. DNA for the CDR3: TGCAGCGTACAGGGGCAGGCCGGGGAGCTGTTTTTT. Protein sequence: CSVQGQAGELFF.